These T cell receptor beta chains were read from a single sample in a study of blood T cell repertoires in COVID-19. The table came from immunoSEQ multiplex PCR; TCRdb's copy has only in-frame clones and leaves some out. The sample contains over 350,000 clones, more than 80% of which appear only once. Input material: peripheral blood. The origin of the receptors is a woman in her thirties with active or convalescent COVID-19. Each CDR3 is given with its conserved first and last residue. The D gene is left open where the match is weak. Size values are once, few and many counts, or a class for expanded clones, and some rows have none.

D gene: -
V gene: TRBV2
J gene: TRBJ2-7
clone size: -
CDR3 protein: CATGRDEQYF
CDR3 DNA: TGTGCCACGGGAAGAGACGAGCAGTACTTC

D gene: TRBD1
V gene: TRBV2
J gene: TRBJ1-1
clone size: -
CDR3 protein: CASSKTGSEAFF
CDR3 DNA: TGTGCCAGCAGCAAGACAGGGTCTGAAGCTTTCTTT

D gene: -
V gene: TRBV25-1
J gene: TRBJ1-1
clone size: -
CDR3 protein: CASSDISGNTEAFF
CDR3 DNA: TGTGCCAGCAGTGACATATCAGGGAACACTGAAGCTTTCTTT

D gene: TRBD1
V gene: TRBV19
J gene: TRBJ1-2
clone size: -
CDR3 protein: CASSTDRANYGYTF
CDR3 DNA: TGTGCCAGTAGTACGGACAGGGCCAACTATGGCTACACCTTC

D gene: -
V gene: TRBV27
J gene: TRBJ2-7
clone size: -
CDR3 protein: CASSTGRGLSYEQYF
CDR3 DNA: TGTGCCAGCTCGACGGGGCGGGGCCTCTCCTACGAGCAGTACTTC

D gene: -
V gene: TRBV30
J gene: TRBJ1-1
clone size: few
CDR3 protein: CAWSVLPQLQGTNTEAFF
CDR3 DNA: TGTGCCTGGAGTGTACTTCCCCAACTACAGGGAACGAACACTGAAGCTTTCTTT

D gene: -
V gene: TRBV10-1
J gene: TRBJ2-5
clone size: few
CDR3 protein: CASSGGPGETQYF
CDR3 DNA: TGCGCCAGCAGTGGAGGGCCCGGGGAGACCCAGTACTTC

D gene: -
V gene: TRBV5-1
J gene: TRBJ2-1
clone size: once
CDR3 protein: CASSLSGTYNEQFF
CDR3 DNA: TGCGCCAGCAGCTTGAGCGGTACCTACAATGAGCAGTTCTTC

D gene: -
V gene: TRBV6-5
J gene: TRBJ1-2
clone size: once
CDR3 protein: CASSTGIGYTF
CDR3 DNA: TGTGCCAGCAGCACAGGGATAGGCTACACCTTC

D gene: -
V gene: TRBV6-2/TRBV6-3
J gene: TRBJ2-1
clone size: few
CDR3 protein: CASSYMRETREQFF
CDR3 DNA: TGTGCCAGCAGTTACATGAGGGAAACCAGGGAGCAGTTCTTC

D gene: -
V gene: TRBV19
J gene: TRBJ2-2
clone size: -
CDR3 protein: CASSATGSGELFF
CDR3 DNA: TGTGCCAGTAGTGCAACAGGGTCCGGGGAGCTGTTTTTT

D gene: TRBD1
V gene: TRBV5-1
J gene: TRBJ2-5
clone size: -
CDR3 protein: CASSRGQEQETQYF
CDR3 DNA: TGCGCCAGCAGCCGGGGACAGGAGCAAGAGACCCAGTACTTC

D gene: TRBD2
V gene: TRBV15
J gene: TRBJ2-7
clone size: -
CDR3 protein: CATSRTSGTLPYEQYF
CDR3 DNA: TGTGCCACCAGCCGGACTAGCGGGACGCTGCCCTACGAGCAGTACTTC

D gene: -
V gene: TRBV11-3
J gene: TRBJ2-2
clone size: -
CDR3 protein: CASRETGYTGELFF
CDR3 DNA: TGTGCCAGCAGAGAGACAGGTTACACCGGGGAGCTGTTTTTT

D gene: -
V gene: TRBV18
J gene: TRBJ1-2
clone size: -
CDR3 protein: CASSLGYRSNGYTF
CDR3 DNA: TGTGCCAGCTCACTCGGTTATCGCTCGAATGGCTACACCTTC

D gene: -
V gene: TRBV6-6
J gene: TRBJ2-5
clone size: -
CDR3 protein: CASSYIGAMYQETQYF
CDR3 DNA: TGTGCCAGCAGTTACATCGGAGCGATGTACCAAGAGACCCAGTACTTC

D gene: -
V gene: TRBV12-5
J gene: TRBJ2-1
clone size: -
CDR3 protein: CASGSPEYNEQFF
CDR3 DNA: TGTGCTAGTGGATCCCCCGAGTACAATGAGCAGTTCTTC

D gene: TRBD2
V gene: TRBV11-2
J gene: TRBJ2-1
clone size: -
CDR3 protein: CASSGFTSGDYNEQFF
CDR3 DNA: TGTGCCAGCAGCGGATTTACTAGCGGGGATTACAATGAGCAGTTCTTC

D gene: TRBD1
V gene: TRBV19
J gene: TRBJ1-6
clone size: -
CDR3 protein: CASSIGQGMDSPLHF
CDR3 DNA: TGTGCCAGTAGTATCGGACAGGGCATGGATTCACCCCTCCACTTT

D gene: TRBD1
V gene: TRBV7-9
J gene: TRBJ2-1
clone size: -
CDR3 protein: CASSFLSGGQGNNEQFF
CDR3 DNA: TGTGCCAGCAGCTTTTTATCTGGCGGACAGGGAAACAATGAGCAGTTCTTC

D gene: TRBD1
V gene: TRBV13
J gene: TRBJ2-3
clone size: -
CDR3 protein: CASSLGRGDRGQYF
CDR3 DNA: TGTGCCAGCAGCTTAGGGCGCGGGGACAGGGGCCAGTATTTT

D gene: TRBD1
V gene: TRBV5-1
J gene: TRBJ2-7
clone size: -
CDR3 protein: CASSLDGTDRYEQYF
CDR3 DNA: TGCGCCAGCAGCTTGGACGGGACAGATCGGTACGAGCAGTACTTC

D gene: -
V gene: TRBV6-1
J gene: TRBJ2-5
clone size: -
CDR3 protein: CASSESFRAGMLETQYF
CDR3 DNA: TGTGCCAGCAGTGAATCCTTTAGGGCGGGAATGTTAGAGACCCAGTACTTC

D gene: TRBD1
V gene: TRBV10-2
J gene: TRBJ1-2
clone size: -
CDR3 protein: CASSVQGGNYGYTF
CDR3 DNA: TGCGCCAGCAGTGTGCAGGGGGGAAACTATGGCTACACCTTC

D gene: TRBD1
V gene: TRBV19
J gene: TRBJ1-2
clone size: -
CDR3 protein: CASHGTGGYGYTF
CDR3 DNA: TGTGCCAGCCATGGGACAGGGGGCTATGGCTACACCTTC

D gene: -
V gene: TRBV7-8
J gene: TRBJ2-1
clone size: -
CDR3 protein: CASSPVQASSYNEQFF
CDR3 DNA: TGTGCCAGCAGCCCGGTCCAAGCAAGCTCCTACAATGAGCAGTTCTTC

D gene: TRBD2
V gene: TRBV10-3
J gene: TRBJ2-5
clone size: -
CDR3 protein: CAISAGTSGVQETQYF
CDR3 DNA: TGTGCCATCAGTGCCGGGACTAGCGGAGTCCAAGAGACCCAGTACTTC

D gene: TRBD1
V gene: TRBV4-1
J gene: TRBJ2-3
clone size: -
CDR3 protein: CASRGDRADTDTQYF
CDR3 DNA: TGCGCCAGCAGGGGGGACAGGGCGGACACAGATACGCAGTATTTT

D gene: TRBD2
V gene: TRBV25-1
J gene: TRBJ2-7
clone size: -
CDR3 protein: CASSDEAGGHEQYF
CDR3 DNA: TGTGCCAGCAGTGACGAAGCGGGAGGTCACGAGCAGTACTTC

D gene: TRBD1
V gene: TRBV4-1
J gene: TRBJ1-2
clone size: -
CDR3 protein: CASSQKKQGAHMGRGGYTF
CDR3 DNA: TGCGCCAGCAGCCAAAAAAAACAGGGGGCGCATATGGGGCGAGGGGGCTACACCTTC

D gene: TRBD1
V gene: TRBV18
J gene: TRBJ2-1
clone size: -
CDR3 protein: CASSPAGGLYEQFF
CDR3 DNA: TGTGCCAGCTCACCGGCAGGGGGATTGTATGAGCAGTTCTTC

D gene: -
V gene: TRBV11-2
J gene: TRBJ2-7
clone size: -
CDR3 protein: CASSLVRGSLDEQYF
CDR3 DNA: TGTGCCAGCAGCTTAGTTCGCGGGTCCCTTGACGAGCAGTACTTC

D gene: TRBD2
V gene: TRBV27
J gene: TRBJ2-7
clone size: -
CDR3 protein: CASSAATSGEQYF
CDR3 DNA: TGTGCCAGCAGTGCCGCGACTAGCGGCGAGCAGTACTTC

D gene: TRBD1
V gene: TRBV10-3
J gene: TRBJ1-2
clone size: -
CDR3 protein: CAISETGQGNYGYTF
CDR3 DNA: TGTGCCATCAGTGAAACGGGACAGGGGAACTATGGCTACACCTTC

D gene: -
V gene: TRBV27
J gene: TRBJ1-2
clone size: -
CDR3 protein: CASSSGARGYTF
CDR3 DNA: TGTGCCAGCAGTTCAGGGGCGCGAGGCTACACCTTC

D gene: TRBD2
V gene: TRBV3-1/TRBV3-2
J gene: TRBJ2-1
clone size: -
CDR3 protein: CASSQDWSSGAYNEQFF
CDR3 DNA: TGTGCCAGCAGCCAAGATTGGTCTAGCGGAGCCTACAATGAGCAGTTCTTC

D gene: TRBD2
V gene: TRBV10-3
J gene: TRBJ2-1
clone size: -
CDR3 protein: CAIGREGGNEQFF
CDR3 DNA: TGTGCCATCGGGCGGGAGGGAGGCAATGAGCAGTTCTTC

D gene: -
V gene: TRBV5-6
J gene: TRBJ2-5
clone size: -
CDR3 protein: CASSLRFHQETQYF
CDR3 DNA: TGTGCCAGCAGCTTGCGTTTTCACCAGGAGACCCAGTACTTC

D gene: TRBD1
V gene: TRBV3-1/TRBV3-2
J gene: TRBJ1-1
clone size: -
CDR3 protein: CASSPGQGAMDTEAFF
CDR3 DNA: TGTGCCAGCAGCCCTGGACAGGGGGCGATGGACACTGAAGCTTTCTTT

D gene: TRBD1
V gene: TRBV13
J gene: TRBJ1-5
clone size: once
CDR3 protein: CASSPDREWQPQHF
CDR3 DNA: TGTGCCAGCAGCCCGGACAGGGAATGGCAGCCCCAGCATTTT

D gene: TRBD2
V gene: TRBV18
J gene: TRBJ2-2
clone size: -
CDR3 protein: CASSPTLTGGTGELFF
CDR3 DNA: TGTGCCAGCTCACCAACACTAACGGGAGGCACCGGGGAGCTGTTTTTT

D gene: -
V gene: TRBV29-1
J gene: TRBJ2-3
clone size: -
CDR3 protein: CSAEAEWEYF
CDR3 DNA: TGCAGCGCCGAGGCAGAGTGGGAGTATTTT

D gene: TRBD1
V gene: TRBV5-8
J gene: TRBJ1-1
clone size: -
CDR3 protein: CASSSKKLGQGIKEAFF
CDR3 DNA: TGTGCCAGCAGCTCTAAAAAACTCGGACAGGGGATAAAGGAAGCTTTCTTT

D gene: TRBD2
V gene: TRBV10-1
J gene: TRBJ2-7
clone size: -
CDR3 protein: CASSLGLANAYEQYF
CDR3 DNA: TGCGCCAGCAGTCTCGGACTAGCGAACGCCTACGAGCAGTACTTC

D gene: -
V gene: TRBV29-1
J gene: TRBJ2-3
clone size: -
CDR3 protein: CSVEVFLATDTQYF
CDR3 DNA: TGCAGCGTTGAAGTCTTTTTGGCCACAGATACGCAGTATTTT

D gene: TRBD2
V gene: TRBV5-1
J gene: TRBJ2-3
clone size: -
CDR3 protein: CASSFPSGSTDTQYF
CDR3 DNA: TGCGCCAGCAGCTTCCCTAGCGGGTCCACAGATACGCAGTATTTT

D gene: -
V gene: TRBV12-5
J gene: TRBJ1-1
clone size: -
CDR3 protein: CASGLGTGLRTEAFF
CDR3 DNA: TGTGCTAGTGGTTTGGGTACAGGGCTCCGCACTGAAGCTTTCTTT

D gene: TRBD1
V gene: TRBV6-5
J gene: TRBJ2-7
clone size: -
CDR3 protein: CASRPGTGSYEQYF
CDR3 DNA: TGTGCCAGCCGTCCCGGGACAGGCTCCTACGAGCAGTACTTC

D gene: -
V gene: TRBV29-1
J gene: TRBJ1-1
clone size: -
CDR3 protein: CSVEPGTMRSEAFF
CDR3 DNA: TGCAGCGTTGAGCCAGGGACTATGAGATCTGAAGCTTTCTTT

D gene: -
V gene: TRBV3-1/TRBV3-2
J gene: TRBJ2-1
clone size: -
CDR3 protein: CASSHSGSYNEQFF
CDR3 DNA: TGTGCCAGCAGCCACAGTGGCTCCTACAATGAGCAGTTCTTC

D gene: TRBD1
V gene: TRBV10-3
J gene: TRBJ1-1
clone size: once
CDR3 protein: CAISPGQPMTAFF
CDR3 DNA: TGTGCCATCAGCCCGGGACAGCCCATGACTGCTTTCTTT